These T cell receptor beta chains were read from a single sample in a study of HIV-infected patients and healthy controls. Via MiXCR, TCRdb re-called the 5' RACE reads, giving one row per CDR3 protein. The table has about 63,000 distinct CDR3 sequences, about 17% seen once. The sequenced sample consisted of CD4+ T cells from blood. The receptors were gathered from a human donor in good health. The CDR3 runs from the conserved cysteine through the conserved F or W. The D gene is left open where the match is weak. Some rows have no size entry. The others give once, few or many, or a class for an expanded clone.

D	V	J	size	CDR3	DNA
-	TRBV2	TRBJ2-5	few	CASKRQSNQETQYF	TGTGCCAGCAAGCGCCAGAGCAATCAAGAGACCCAGTACTTC
-	TRBV29-1	TRBJ2-1	many	CSVGGLSSYNEQFF	TGCAGCGTTGGCGGGCTGAGCTCCTACAATGAGCAGTTCTTC
-	TRBV15	TRBJ1-3	-	CATSRASGNTIYF	TGTGCCACCAGCAGAGCATCAGGAAACACCATATATTTT
TRBD2	TRBV20-1	TRBJ2-7	many	CSASSGGADEQYF	TGCAGTGCTAGCAGCGGGGGGGCGGACGAGCAGTACTTC
TRBD2	TRBV20-1	TRBJ2-3	-	CSARRAGLAGTDTQYF	TGCAGTGCTAGGAGAGCGGGACTAGCCGGCACAGATACGCAGTATTTT
TRBD1	TRBV10-3	TRBJ2-7	-	CAISGGQGRREQYF	TGTGCCATCAGTGGCGGACAGGGGCGTAGGGAGCAGTACTTC
TRBD2	TRBV29-1	TRBJ2-1	-	CSVRSSGYNEQFF	TGCAGCGTTCGGTCTAGCGGTTACAATGAGCAGTTCTTC
-	TRBV7-2	TRBJ1-3	-	CASSLFGTTAGNTIYF	TGTGCCAGCAGCTTGTTCGGTACGACGGCAGGAAACACCATATATTTT
-	TRBV7-9	TRBJ1-1	many	CASSLAEGTVGAFF	TGTGCCAGCAGCTTAGCGGAGGGGACCGTTGGAGCTTTCTTT
-	TRBV6-2/TRBV6-3	TRBJ1-1	few	CASTLESGRNTEAFF	TGTGCCAGCACCCTCGAGTCGGGGAGGAACACTGAAGCTTTCTTT
TRBD1	TRBV6-6	TRBJ2-5	many	CASSSQIQLPGQDIRKTQYF	TGTGCCAGCAGTTCCCAAATACAACTACCGGGACAGGACATAAGAAAGACCCAGTACTTC
-	TRBV15	TRBJ2-1	-	CATSNRPGDVFEQFF	TGTGCCACCAGCAACAGACCGGGCGATGTTTTTGAGCAGTTCTTC
-	TRBV24-1	TRBJ1-5	-	CATGPQHF	TGTGCCACCGGGCCCCAGCATTTT
-	TRBV5-1	TRBJ1-1	-	CASSRGVMNTEAFF	TGCGCCAGCAGCAGGGGGGTCATGAACACTGAAGCTTTCTTT
-	TRBV20-1	TRBJ1-5	many	CSASLPQGPNQPQHF	TGCAGTGCCAGCTTACCTCAGGGGCCCAATCAGCCCCAGCATTTT
-	TRBV7-2	TRBJ2-3	many	CASRTAGSTDTQYF	TGTGCCAGCAGGACGGCGGGATCCACAGATACGCAGTATTTT
TRBD1	TRBV6-2/TRBV6-3	TRBJ1-5	-	CASSLGQVSNQPQHF	TGTGCCAGCAGCCTGGGACAGGTCAGCAATCAGCCCCAGCATTTT
TRBD1	TRBV6-1	TRBJ1-5	many	CASSLGGTGANQPQHF	TGTGCCAGCAGTCTCGGCGGGACAGGGGCGAATCAGCCCCAGCATTTT
-	TRBV7-9	TRBJ2-3	-	CASRFQALTDTQYF	TGTGCCAGCAGGTTTCAGGCCCTGACAGATACGCAGTATTTT
TRBD1	TRBV6-2/TRBV6-3	TRBJ2-1	few	CASTSSWSGQVYNEQFF	TGTGCCAGCACCTCATCGTGGTCGGGACAGGTGTACAATGAGCAGTTCTTC
-	TRBV4-2	TRBJ2-5	few	CASSPLDSKETQYF	TGTGCCAGCAGCCCGTTGGATTCCAAAGAGACCCAGTACTTC
TRBD1	TRBV7-2	TRBJ1-1	many	CASKQGALNTEAFF	TGTGCCAGTAAGCAGGGGGCCTTGAACACTGAAGCTTTCTTT
TRBD1	TRBV12-3/TRBV12-4	TRBJ1-5	few	CASKGGAGQPQHF	TGTGCCAGCAAAGGGGGCGCAGGGCAGCCCCAGCATTTT
-	TRBV7-2	TRBJ2-5	many	CASNPRRGETQYF	TGTGCCAGCAACCCCCGTCGAGGGGAGACCCAGTACTTC
-	TRBV2	TRBJ1-5	many	CASRRGANQPQHF	TGTGCCAGCAGACGCGGGGCCAATCAGCCCCAGCATTTT
-	TRBV29-1	TRBJ2-1	-	CSGYRDWSNEQFF	TGCAGCGGGTACAGGGACTGGAGTAATGAGCAGTTCTTC
-	TRBV28	TRBJ1-5	-	CASLVGGQPQHF	TGTGCCAGCCTCGTGGGGGGTCAGCCCCAGCATTTT
-	TRBV10-3	TRBJ2-5	many	CAIGLGAGGTQYF	TGTGCCATCGGTCTGGGGGCTGGAGGGACCCAGTACTTC
TRBD1	TRBV5-1	TRBJ1-6	few	CASSPPDRDNSPLHF	TGCGCCAGCAGCCCCCCGGACAGGGATAATTCACCCCTCCACTTT
-	TRBV4-2	TRBJ1-4	-	CASSQQISLEKLFF	TGTGCCAGCAGCCAACAGATCTCCTTGGAAAAACTGTTTTTT
-	TRBV10-2	TRBJ1-5	many	CASSESSGDNQPQHF	TGCGCCAGCAGTGAGTCATCAGGGGACAATCAGCCCCAGCATTTT
-	TRBV6-5	TRBJ1-5	many	CASRAAGGRNQPQHF	TGTGCCAGCAGAGCAGCGGGGGGCAGAAATCAGCCCCAGCATTTT
TRBD2	TRBV28	TRBJ2-2	-	CASRVLLAGGTGELFF	TGTGCCAGCAGGGTTCTACTAGCGGGAGGCACCGGGGAGCTGTTTTTT
-	TRBV7-2	TRBJ2-5	-	CASSAWRGETQYF	TGTGCCAGCAGCGCCTGGAGGGGAGAGACCCAGTACTTC
-	TRBV20-1	TRBJ2-1	few	CSATRDEQFF	TGCAGTGCTACTCGCGATGAGCAGTTCTTC
-	TRBV6-6	TRBJ2-4	-	CASSHQGTTKNIQYF	TGTGCCAGCAGTCACCAGGGGACGACCAAAAACATTCAGTACTTC
-	TRBV20-1	TRBJ1-5	many	CSANKGGNQPQHF	TGCAGTGCTAACAAAGGGGGCAATCAGCCCCAGCATTTT
TRBD2	TRBV5-1	TRBJ2-1	few	CASNPSGAYNEQFF	TGCGCCAGCAACCCTAGCGGCGCGTACAATGAGCAGTTCTTC
TRBD2	TRBV2	TRBJ2-3	-	CASKSGGGTDTQYF	TGTGCCAGCAAAAGCGGGGGAGGCACAGATACGCAGTATTTT
-	TRBV7-9	TRBJ1-4	many	CASSRQVEKLFF	TGTGCCAGCAGCAGACAGGTCGAAAAACTGTTTTTT
TRBD1	TRBV29-1	TRBJ2-2	few	CSVVGQSNTGELFF	TGCAGCGTTGTGGGACAGAGTAACACCGGGGAGCTGTTTTTT
-	TRBV27	TRBJ1-1	-	CASRTRGRVRTEAFF	TGTGCCAGCAGAACCCGGGGCAGGGTTAGGACTGAAGCTTTCTTT